This TCR beta chain was identified during a study of cytomegalovirus exposure and HLA in healthy donors. This CDR3 spans 14 amino acids. Per germline, CDR1 LNHNV and CDR2 YYDKDF (reference sequence). V shed 4 bases, J shed 8 bases, and the junction held 8 bases outside the gene matches. Primers: 60 Vbeta forward and 13 Jbeta reverse. TCRdb's copy holds only in-frame clones and misses some; the assay was immunoSEQ multiplex PCR. Among roughly 100,000 clones, roughly four fifths were seen once, and the ten largest hold under 4%. The chain links TRBV15 to TRBJ1-2; TRBD1 matches 9 bases. Sequencing was performed on PBMCs. This clonotype was sampled from a female donor in good health and CMV-seropositive. The CDR3 loop is CATSTEGQGRGYTF. The DNA of the CDR3 is TGTGCCACCAGCACAGAGGGACAGGGACGGGGCTACACCTTC.